This T cell receptor beta chain was found in a study of CD8 T cells in Susac syndrome. From blood CD8+ and CD4+ T cells, the TCR beta chain was sequenced. Random hexamers were used to reverse transcribe roughly 0.5 to 1 ug of RNA. TCRdb reanalysed the immunoSEQ multiplex PCR reads using MiXCR and keeps one entry per CDR3 protein. The sample shows roughly 200,000 distinct CDR3 sequences, almost 96% of them seen only once. The CDR3 totals 14 residues. CDR1 is SGHTA, CDR2 FQGNSA, per germline. The V end lost 5 bases, the J end lost 2 bases, and 13 bases lay between the germline ends. Specimen: CD4+ T cells from PBMCs. This TCR was sampled from a human donor with multiple sclerosis. This chain links TRBV7-2 with TRBJ2-7, with a tentative D call TRBD2 (6 bases). The CDR3 protein is CASSLGRGTYEQYF. The CDR3 nucleotides read TGTGCCAGCAGCCTTGGTCGGGGGACCTACGAGCAGTACTTC.